This record concerns one T cell receptor beta chain sequence. What antigen it recognizes has not been identified. No clone much larger than this one lies a single base away; base qualities are absent. This sample was included in a study of OX40 agonist ivuxolimab in advanced cancers. The study in broad terms: Ivuxolimab was a fully human IgG2 agonistic monoclonal antibody targeting the costimulatory receptor OX40 (CD134). The paper covers the monotherapy dose-escalation part of the phase I ivuxolimab trial, which included N = 52 patients. Intravenous ivuxolimab was administered to patients every 2 weeks at six dose levels: 0.01, 0.1, 0.3, 1.5, 3 and 10 mg/kg. Of the 50 to 55 dose-escalation patients, hepatocellular carcinoma was present in about 19, melanoma in around 15, renal cell carcinoma in 9 and head and neck cancer in 9. Three dose-escalation patients achieved partial responses, one with hepatocellular carcinoma and two with cutaneous melanoma. Peripheral TCRbeta sequencing aimed to test whether ivuxolimab altered TCR sequence diversity and caused clonal T-cell expansion. Patients were allowed to have had prior anti-PD-1, anti-PD-L1 or anti-CTLA-4 therapy, and approximately 40% of the dose-escalation patients had previously received checkpoint inhibitors. A male proportion of around 80% and a mean age of approximately 60 years, ranging from roughly 23 to 85, were recorded for the dose-escalation cohort. What the study reported, not specific to this receptor: At doses of 0.1 to 3.0 mg/kg, clonal expansion of both CD4+ and CD8+ T cells in blood was seen between baseline and week 6. Which antigens the clonally expanded peripheral T cells were specific for was not determined. After ivuxolimab, CD8+ T cells had more expanded clones than CD4+ T cells on average. Partial responders in the 0.1-3.0 mg/kg groups had among the lowest normalized peripheral clonal expansion, especially among CD8+ T cells. Low levels of normalized T-cell clonal expansion were also shown by some nonresponding patients.

For sequencing of the TCRbeta CDR3 region, genomic DNA was extracted from the sorted cells. TCRbeta CDR3 regions were sequenced using the immunoSEQ Assay. This is the immuneACCESS table as TCRdb keeps it, with only in-frame sequences that have V and J called. A part of the clones is gone; compared with another copy, unresolved V genes explain less than half, and the rest is unexplained. This sample comprises 80,000 or so clones, about nine tenths of them detected only once. Together, the top ten hold about 1.8% of the sample. The trial excluded patients who had a history of autoimmune disease or who were on systemic immunosuppression. Peripheral blood for TCR sequencing was collected from all dose cohorts at baseline, on cycle 4 day 1, and on cycle 7 day 1. The samples were drawn from a first-in-human, open-label, multicenter phase I dose-escalation trial of ivuxolimab. Adults with locally advanced or metastatic melanoma, renal cell carcinoma, hepatocellular carcinoma or head and neck squamous cell carcinoma were enrolled in the trial. Before TCR sequencing, CD4+ T cells and CD8+ T cells from peripheral blood were sorted into separate populations.

The CDR3 starts with the cysteine, ends with the phenylalanine, and has 13 residues. CDR3 DNA is the only sequence kept; it has 39 bases, read in frame from the first base. V loses 0 bases of germline sequence and J loses 3 bases, and the interval between the two ends is 4 bases. The germline V gene (reference sequence) sets CDR1 to SGHNT and CDR2 to YYREEE. The material sequenced was CD4+ or CD8+ T cells sorted from blood, taken in a trial of the OX40 agonist ivuxolimab. The receptor was isolated from an adult with an advanced solid tumor such as melanoma, head and neck, liver or kidney cancer. The chain is encoded by TRBV5-4 joined to TRBJ1-5, with an unclear D gene assignment. The nucleotide sequence reads as follows: TGTGCCAGCAGCTTGGGGGTCAATCAGCCCCAGCATTTT. It codes for CASSLGVNQPQHF.